Below, one T cell receptor (beta chain) is given with its context. Assay used: immunoSEQ multiplex PCR; TCRdb lists only in-frame clones, some missing. This table has 330,000 or so clones, about 90% appearing once. CDR1 and CDR2 from the germline V gene are SGHRS and YFSETQ. V was pared by 0 bases and J by 6 bases, with 5 bases of the junction left unmatched. The CDR3 runs to 15 residues. The data stem from a study of blood T cell repertoires in COVID-19. Participants' own reports of clinical history determined their cohort assignment. Sequences were obtained from PBMCs or T cells enriched from blood (not recorded which). The V call is TRBV5-1, the J call TRBJ2-1, with 8 bases aligning to TRBD2. This receptor was taken from a man aged 35 to 55 in a cohort exposed to, infected with or recovered from COVID-19 (not recorded which). This CDR3 reads CASSLEPGGGNEQFF. In DNA form, the CDR3 reads TGCGCCAGCAGCTTGGAACCGGGAGGGGGCAATGAGCAGTTCTTC.